This TCR beta chain was retrieved from a study of T cells after yellow fever vaccination. Study as a whole: Low-cell-number fractions were prepared with SMART-Seq v4 Ultra Low Input.

Template-switching 5'RACE yielded the TCR cDNA; a universal primer site and UMIs were added in the process. TCRdb re-called the 5' RACE reads with MiXCR, one entry per CDR3 protein. The sample consists of 300,000 to 350,000 distinct CDR3 sequences, 3.5% to 4.5% of them appearing once. Sequenced here: PBMCs, sampled 15 days after the yellow fever booster vaccination. The origin of this receptor is a man between 18 and 29 years old who received the YFV17D yellow fever vaccine.

The CDR3 loop reads CSVEGQEESTEAFF. In DNA form, the CDR3 reads TGCAGCGTTGAAGGTCAGGAGGAAAGCACTGAAGCTTTCTTT. The chain is built from TRBV29-1 and TRBJ1-1; D gene ambiguous. Germline CDR1 reads SQVTM; CDR2 reads ANQGSEA. This CDR3 contains 14 residues. Trimming removed 1 base from V and 4 bases from J, with 13 bases in between. The full variable domain, in which reference TRBV29-1 and TRBJ1-1 provide the parts outside the CDR3, is SAVISQKPSRDICQRGTSLTIQCQVDSQVTMMFWYRQQPGQSLTLIATANQGSEATYESGFVIDKFPISRPNLTFSTLTVSNMSPEDSSIYLCSVEGQEESTEAFFGQGTRLTVV.